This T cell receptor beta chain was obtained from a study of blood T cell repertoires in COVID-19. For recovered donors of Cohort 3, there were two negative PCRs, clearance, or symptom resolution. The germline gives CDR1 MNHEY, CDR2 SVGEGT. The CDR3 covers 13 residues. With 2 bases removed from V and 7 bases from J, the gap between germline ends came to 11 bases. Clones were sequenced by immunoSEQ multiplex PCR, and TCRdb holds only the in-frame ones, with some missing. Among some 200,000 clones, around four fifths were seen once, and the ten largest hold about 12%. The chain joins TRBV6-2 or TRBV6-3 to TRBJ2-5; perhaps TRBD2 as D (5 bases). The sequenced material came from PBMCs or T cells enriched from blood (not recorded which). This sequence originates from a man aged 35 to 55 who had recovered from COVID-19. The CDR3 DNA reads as TGTGCCAGCAGTTACGGCGGTGCGGGGACCCAGTACTTC. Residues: CASSYGGAGTQYF.